This TCR beta chain was observed in a study of blood T cell repertoires in COVID-19. This CDR3 is built from 16 residues. Germline CDR1 reads SGHRS; CDR2 reads YFSETQ. V lost 2 bases and J 4 bases, leaving 19 bases between the germline ends. Only in-frame clones appear in the TCRdb table, and some are missing; sequencing was by immunoSEQ multiplex PCR. The sample holds approximately 170,000 clones, roughly 88% seen once. The chain uses TRBV5-1 and TRBJ2-7; a weak D match, TRBD2 (5 bases). The sample consisted of peripheral blood. The TCR was taken from a man older than 75 with COVID-19, enrolled during active disease. CDR3 nucleotides: TGCGCCAGCAGCTTTAACCGGGATATCCGACTATACGAGCAGTACTTC. Translated, it gives CASSFNRDIRLYEQYF.